These 9 T cell receptor beta chains were sequenced from one sample in a study of blood T cell repertoires in COVID-19. Produced via immunoSEQ multiplex PCR; TCRdb's table is partial and in-frame only. The sample yields a few hundred thousand clones, approximately 86% seen once. Sample: peripheral blood. All receptors derive from a woman aged 25 to 39 with acute or convalescent COVID-19.

The chain carries TRBV18 and TRBJ2-3; TRBD1 might be the D (5 bases). The CDR3 length is 15 residues. Per the germline V gene, CDR1 is KGHSH and CDR2 is LQKENI. Between the trimmed V and J ends, which lost 1 base and 6 bases, there was a span of 14 bases. The CDR3 DNA follows: TGTGCCAGCTCACCACGGACAATTACGTGGGATACGCAGTATTTT. Translating gives CASSPRTITWDTQYF.

The chain carries TRBV30 and TRBJ1-6; D is unresolved. The V and J ends lost 0 bases and 0 bases respectively, with 6 bases between them. The CDR3 covers 15 residues. In germline, CDR1 is GTSNPN, CDR2 SVGIG (reference sequence). The CDR3 bases are TGTGCCTGGAGTGTGGGGAGCTCCTATAATTCACCCCTCCACTTT. This codes for CAWSVGSSYNSPLHF. Combining the CDR3 with reference TRBV30 and TRBJ1-6 gives the whole variable domain SQTIHQWPATLVQPVGSPLSLECTVEGTSNPNLYWYRQAAGRGLQLLFYSVGIGQISSEVPQNLSASRPQDRQFILSSKKLLLSDSGFYLCAWSVGSSYNSPLHFGNGTRLTVT.

With respect to this clone: Other DNA variants within this sample encode the same CDR3. This chain uses TRBV6-5 with TRBJ2-7, with 7 positions matching TRBD1. The germline CDR1 and CDR2 sequences are MNHEY and SVGAGI. The V segment lost 9 bases and the J segment 4 bases; nucleotides outside the gene matches: 12. This CDR3 comprises 14 residues. CDR3 sequence reads: CASRRDRSIYEQYF. CDR3 bases: TGTGCCAGTAGACGGGACAGAAGCATTTACGAGCAGTACTTC.

This clone was detected only a few times. The rearrangement joins TRBV14 to TRBJ1-2; D not resolved. The V end was cut by 1 base, the J end by 9 bases, with 15 bases between. CDR1 is SGHDN, CDR2 FVKESK, per germline. This CDR3 has 14 residues. The CDR3, as DNA: TGTGCCAGCAGCCAAGGTGCTCCCGGTTCGAGCTACACCTTC. Protein sequence: CASSQGAPGSSYTF.

The sample holds a few counts of this clone. J is TRBJ2-7 and V is TRBV9; D perhaps matches TRBD1 (6 bases). Trimming stripped 2 bases from V and 5 bases from J, with 14 bases between. This CDR3 spans 14 amino acids. Germline loops: CDR1 SGDLS, CDR2 YYNGEE. The CDR3 region is CASSVLGGSDEQYF. In DNA form, the CDR3 reads TGTGCCAGCAGCGTGTTAGGGGGATCGGACGAGCAGTACTTC.

The chain has TRBV2 and TRBJ2-6; D unresolved. Deletions cut 5 bases from V and 0 bases from J, with 8 bases between. The V gene's germline CDR1 is SNHLY and CDR2 FYNNEI. CDR3 size: 15 residues. CDR3 residues: CASSQHNSGANVLTF. The CDR3 DNA is TGTGCCAGCAGTCAACACAACTCTGGGGCCAACGTCCTGACTTTC.

The chain combines TRBV7-3 with TRBJ2-3; D ambiguous. The CDR3 has 13 residues. Trimming removed 1 base from V and 5 bases from J, with 7 bases in between. Germline assignment: CDR1 SGHTA and CDR2 FQGTGA. This chain's CDR3 is CASSLNNKDTQYF. The CDR3 DNA is TGTGCCAGCAGCTTAAATAATAAAGATACGCAGTATTTT. Supplemented by reference TRBV7-3 and TRBJ2-3, the full variable domain reads GAGVSQTPSNKVTEKGKYVELRCDPISGHTALYWYRQSLGQGPEFLIYFQGTGAADDSGLPNDRFFAVRPEGSVSTLKIQRTERGDSAVYLCASSLNNKDTQYFGPGTRLTVL.

The chain employs TRBV6-1 and TRBJ2-5; tentative D call: TRBD2 (6 bases). The ends were cut back, 0 bases at V and 4 bases at J, with 9 bases in the middle. CDR1 and CDR2 from the germline V gene are MNHNS and SASEGT. This CDR3 contains 14 residues. CDR3 residues: CASSEAGGLETQYF. For the CDR3, the DNA is TGTGCCAGCAGTGAAGCCGGAGGGCTAGAGACCCAGTACTTC.

The chain couples TRBV6-4 to TRBJ2-7, with 8 bases that match TRBD1. V trimming: 8 bases; J trimming: 9 bases; junction bases outside the gene matches: 18. Germline V gene sequence: CDR1 MRHNA, CDR2 SNTAGT. The CDR3 is made up of 15 amino acids. The DNA of the CDR3 is TGTGCCAGCTCACGAACCACAGGGGGGAATACGATGCAGTACTTC. Protein: CASSRTTGGNTMQYF.